A selection of T cell receptor beta chains follows, all from one sample in a study of blood T cells in healthy people across ages. TCRdb itself ran the 5' RACE reads through MiXCR, one entry per CDR3 protein. Here the sample spans fewer than 950,000 distinct CDR3 sequences, about 53% being singletons. Sequencing was done on a sample of blood. The receptors here all came from an elderly man in good health. CDR3s include the opening cysteine and the closing phenylalanine or tryptophan. Fields, in order: J gene, V gene, CDR3 protein.

TRBJ2-6,TRBV2,CASSGDAPSGANVLTF
TRBJ2-1,TRBV27,CATRGGRLRREQFF
TRBJ2-3,TRBV21-1,CASSKKPKSGDRYAYF
TRBJ1-6,TRBV11-2,CASSLAWDGSSYNSPLHF
TRBJ2-3,TRBV6-1,CASRKTGSGTDTQYF
TRBJ2-7,TRBV5-6,CASSTPSAYTYEQYF
TRBJ1-1,TRBV5-1,CASSSSGQSNTEAFF
TRBJ1-5,TRBV6-1,CASSQDRATYSNQPQHF
TRBJ2-1,TRBV28,CASRDPGTGLGEQFF
TRBJ2-7,TRBV12-3/TRBV12-4,CAGSRSGRTIHEQYF
TRBJ1-5,TRBV6-2/TRBV6-3,CASSYLEGQGIQPQHF
TRBJ1-1,TRBV10-3,CAISVGQGGLGTEAFF
TRBJ2-1,TRBV14,CASSQRLGLEYNEQFF
TRBJ2-1,TRBV5-1,CASSYGTPLGNEQFF
TRBJ2-5,TRBV9,CASSVSGGRETQYF
TRBJ2-1,TRBV6-1,CASSDREGDEQFF
TRBJ2-4,TRBV7-9,CASSLNSLAKNIQYF
TRBJ2-6,TRBV6-6,CASTPGGGANVLTF
TRBJ2-7,TRBV29-1,CSVEDTGASGYEQYF
TRBJ2-5,TRBV10-3,CAISESLAGAQETQYF
TRBJ2-7,TRBV7-2,CASSLGGGTRYEQYF
TRBJ1-2,TRBV11-2,CASSTEGRFYGYTF
TRBJ2-5,TRBV20-1,CSASGRAGSEETQYF
TRBJ1-6,TRBV2,CAGQPDRGNSPLHF
TRBJ1-6,TRBV7-2,CASSRGGANSPLHF
TRBJ1-1,TRBV30,CAWSRYRRPDAFF
TRBJ2-7,TRBV6-2/TRBV6-3,CASNRQGREQYF
.,TRBV11-2,CASSLVLAAYNEQYF
TRBJ2-7,TRBV6-1,CASSGSTARGEQYF
TRBJ2-1,TRBV5-1,CASRKRGGDEQFF
TRBJ2-6,TRBV20-1,CSARAFRGPPGANVLTF
TRBJ1-5,TRBV15,CATSRDWGGDQPQHF
TRBJ2-7,TRBV6-1,CASTKSGTNSYEQYF
TRBJ2-5,TRBV14,CASSQGAQGHKQYF
TRBJ2-3,TRBV7-8,CASSSWGLAVPDTQYF
TRBJ1-2,TRBV6-2/TRBV6-3,CASSRGRNYGYTF
TRBJ1-5,TRBV25-1,CASSDSIVTRSNQPQHF
TRBJ2-5,TRBV13,CASSLVPRGQETQYF
TRBJ2-7,TRBV6-5,CASSHGQSKGGYEQYF
TRBJ1-2,TRBV20-1,CSASSGSNDYGYTF
TRBJ2-3,TRBV27,CASTGLAGVDTQYF
TRBJ2-7,TRBV29-1,CSVELPYEQYF
TRBJ2-5,TRBV12-3/TRBV12-4,CASRAGGGAQYF
TRBJ1-6,TRBV18,CASSPPGQGGSPLHF
TRBJ2-5,TRBV5-4,CASSLGGTSGRRRQETQYF
TRBJ1-2,TRBV9,CASSVTLGGYGYTF
TRBJ2-1,TRBV14,CASSLGLAATYNEQFF
TRBJ2-3,TRBV20-1,CSARPNGGPDTQYF
TRBJ1-4,TRBV14,CASSQAGATKLFF
TRBJ2-1,TRBV5-1,CASSPETSAYNEQFF
TRBJ2-3,TRBV7-2,CASSLALDTQYF
TRBJ2-1,TRBV7-2,CASSQGQGNQQFF